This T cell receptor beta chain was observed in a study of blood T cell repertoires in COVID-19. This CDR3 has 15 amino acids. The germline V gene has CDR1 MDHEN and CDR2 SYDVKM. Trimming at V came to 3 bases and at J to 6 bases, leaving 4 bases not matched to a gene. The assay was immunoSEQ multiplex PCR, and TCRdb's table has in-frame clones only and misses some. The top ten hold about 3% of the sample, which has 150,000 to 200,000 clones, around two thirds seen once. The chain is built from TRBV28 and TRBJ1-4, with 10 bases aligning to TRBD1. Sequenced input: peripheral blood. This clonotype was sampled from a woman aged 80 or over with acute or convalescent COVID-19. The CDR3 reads CASSLVGQGYEKLFF. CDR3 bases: TGTGCCAGCAGTTTGGTGGGACAGGGGTATGAAAAACTGTTTTTT.